This T cell receptor (beta chain) stems from a study of blood T cells in healthy people across ages. Study-wide context: Template-switching capture recovered about one barcoded beta molecule per two T cells.

The second PCR ran about 6 to 11 cycles with a sample-barcoded 5' primer and J-beta primers. MiXCR, run by TCRdb on the 5' RACE reads, gives a single entry per CDR3 protein. The data show about 1.8 million distinct CDR3 sequences, about 49% seen once. This clonotype has just a few counts. Antigen unknown. Study-level results: It was held that diversity estimates obtained from one million T cells represented underestimates. In these data, TCR beta diversity tracked strongly with naive T cell percentage. Long-lived and aged donors differed, with more naive CD4+ cells and higher diversity in the long-lived.

This TCR was recovered from a woman between 35 and 50 years old in good health. The sequenced sample consisted of blood.

The CDR3 region has the DNA TGTGCCAGCAAAAGTCCAGGGGCCTTTTACACTGAAGCTTTCTTT. Its translation: CASKSPGAFYTEAFF. V gene TRBV12-3 or TRBV12-4 combines with J gene TRBJ1-1, with TRBD1 as a possible D gene (6 bases). This CDR3 spans 15 amino acids. V lost 7 bases to trimming and J lost 3 bases, with 18 bases between them.